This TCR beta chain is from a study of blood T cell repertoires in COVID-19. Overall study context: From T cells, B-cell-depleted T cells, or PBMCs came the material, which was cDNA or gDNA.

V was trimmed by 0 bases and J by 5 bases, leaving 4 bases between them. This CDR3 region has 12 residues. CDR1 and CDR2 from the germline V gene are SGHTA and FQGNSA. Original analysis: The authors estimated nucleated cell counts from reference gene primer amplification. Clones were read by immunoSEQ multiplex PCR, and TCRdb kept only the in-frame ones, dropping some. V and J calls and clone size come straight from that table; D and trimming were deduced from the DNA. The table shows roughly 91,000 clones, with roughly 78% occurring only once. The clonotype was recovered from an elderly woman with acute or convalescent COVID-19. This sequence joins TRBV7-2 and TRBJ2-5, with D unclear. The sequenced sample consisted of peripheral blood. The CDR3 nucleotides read TGTGCCAGCAGCTTAGCGCGGGAGACCCAGTACTTC. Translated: CASSLARETQYF. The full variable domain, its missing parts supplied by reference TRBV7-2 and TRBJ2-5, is GAGVSQSPSNKVTEKGKDVELRCDPISGHTALYWYRQSLGQGLEFLIYFQGNSAPDKSGLPSDRFSAERTGGSVSTLTIQRTQQEDSAVYLCASSLARETQYFGPGTRLLVL.